The 20 T cell receptor beta chains below all came from one sample that was sequenced in a study of human T cells and chemical hapten exposure (dated by TCRdb to the early 2020s). The sample's time point label, decoded: patch test 3, about 24 weeks after DPC sensitization. The treatment or condition label, as the study defines it: therapeutic diphenylcyclopropenone sensitization with weekly scalp DPC. Library creation used RACE. For sequencing, a NextSeq 500 was employed. TCRdb ran its own pipeline on the public reads, namely fastp trimming at Q25 and MiXCR clone calling, and kept in-frame beta chains. Here each entry gathers all rows of one CDR3 protein and keeps the most common genes and DNA. The sample includes 150,000 to 200,000 distinct CDR3 sequences, with around 30% observed a single time. The ten largest clonotypes hold under 2.5% of the sample. The sample here was whole blood, taken in connection with sensitization to the hapten diphenylcyclopropenone (DPC). The receptors were sampled from a woman aged 18 to 35 with alopecia areata. Some clones in this sample may be carry-over from other donors' samples.

This clonotype was seen a single time. The genes are TRBV23-1 and TRBJ2-4; possibly TRBD2 for D (7 bases). Being an ORF, TRBV23-1 has a function that is uncertain. The CDR3 runs to 15 residues. Trimming cost V 5 bases and J 2 bases, with 13 bases left between them. In DNA form, the CDR3 reads TGCGCCAGCAGTTGTCGGGGGGCAACCAAAAACATTCAGTACTTC. It is translated as CASSCRGATKNIQYF.

This clonotype was counted many times. This rearrangement joins TRBV29-1 to TRBJ2-1; 13 bases are a match to TRBD2. Germline lookup yields CDR1 SQVTM and CDR2 ANQGSEA. Trimming at V came to 7 bases and at J to 9 bases, leaving 6 bases not matched to a gene. The length of the CDR3 is 13 residues. The CDR3 spells CSAGLAGRGEQFF. CDR3 coding DNA: TGCAGCGCGGGACTAGCGGGAAGGGGTGAGCAGTTCTTC.

V gene TRBV4-3 combines with J gene TRBJ2-7; TRBD1 or TRBD2 may be the D gene (5 bases each). From germline, CDR1 is LGHNA and CDR2 YSLEER. Trimming cost V 1 base and J 4 bases, with 17 bases left between them. This CDR3 is built from 16 residues. In DNA form, the CDR3 reads TGCGCCAGCAGCCAAGGGGAGACAGTAGCTCCATACGAGCAGTACTTC. It codes for CASSQGETVAPYEQYF.

V gene TRBV29-1 combines with J gene TRBJ2-5, with 11 positions matching TRBD2. Losses at the gene ends were 7 bases for V and 1 base for J; bases not matched to a gene: 5. Germline CDR1 reads SQVTM; CDR2 reads ANQGSEA. The CDR3 runs 14 residues. The CDR3 sequence: CSADGTSGQETQYF. CDR3 coding DNA: TGCAGCGCCGACGGGACTAGCGGCCAAGAGACCCAGTACTTC.

CDR3 region: CSAPERGAKLFF. CDR3 nucleotides: TGCAGTGCCCCGGAGCGGGGGGCGAAACTGTTTTTT. The rearrangement uses TRBV20-1 and TRBJ1-4; D possibly corresponds to TRBD1 (6 bases). Trimming removed 6 bases from V and 11 bases from J, with 16 bases in between. Germline assignment: CDR1 DFQATT and CDR2 SNEGSKA (reference sequence). The CDR3 has 12 residues.

V gene TRBV4-1 combines with J gene TRBJ1-1; 11 bases match TRBD1. This CDR3 is built from 15 residues. Germline loops: CDR1 MGHRA, CDR2 YSYEKL. The J segment lost 7 bases and the V segment lost 2 bases, leaving 6 bases of the junction unmatched. The CDR3 nucleotides read TGCGCCAGCAGCCAATATGGACAGGGGGCTATTGAAGCTTTCTTT. Amino acid sequence: CASSQYGQGAIEAFF.

This clonotype was observed a handful of times. V gene TRBV2 combines with J gene TRBJ1-2; D is unresolved. The CDR3 sequence is 12 residues long. The germline CDR1 and CDR2 sequences are SNHLY and FYNNEI. The V and J ends lost 8 bases and 4 bases respectively, with 11 bases between them. In DNA, the CDR3 is TGTGCCAGCGGCTCCAACTTCTATGGCTACACCTTC. Translating it yields CASGSNFYGYTF.

This rearrangement joins TRBV20-1 to TRBJ1-5; TRBD1 is a possible D gene (5 bases). Germline values: CDR1 DFQATT, CDR2 SNEGSKA (reference sequence). The CDR3 loop spans 15 amino acids. The V end lost 6 bases, the J end lost 1 base, and 16 bases lay between the germline ends. The CDR3, as DNA: TGCAGTGCACGAGTACGGGGGGGGAGCAATCAGCCCCAGCATTTT. Translated: CSARVRGGSNQPQHF.

The CDR3: CSANRGALETQYF. The CDR3 coding sequence is TGCAGTGCAAATAGGGGGGCTTTGGAGACCCAGTACTTC. The V gene is TRBV20-1, the J gene TRBJ2-5; tentatively, D is TRBD1 or TRBD2 (6 bases each). CDR3 length equals 13 residues. CDR1 is DFQATT and CDR2 is SNEGSKA in the germline V gene (reference sequence). Trimming stripped 6 bases from V and 5 bases from J, with 16 bases between.

This sequence joins TRBV18 and TRBJ1-4; D might be TRBD1 (5 bases). Germline V CDR1 and CDR2: KGHSH, LQKENI. V was shortened by 4 bases and J by 4 bases, with 19 bases between the two germline ends. The CDR3 is 17 amino acids. DNA for the CDR3: TGTGCCAGCTCACAAACAGGTCACACCGGCGGTAATGAAAAACTGTTTTTT. It translates to CASSQTGHTGGNEKLFF.

The chain uses TRBV7-9 and TRBJ2-1, with D uncertain. CDR1 is SEHNR and CDR2 is FQNEAQ in the germline V gene (reference sequence). V shed 3 bases and J shed 7 bases, with 7 bases lying between them. CDR3 length: 12 residues. The CDR3: CASSLGQNEQFF. The CDR3 DNA reads TGTGCCAGCAGCTTGGGCCAGAATGAGCAGTTCTTC.

The V gene is TRBV2, the J gene TRBJ1-1, with D perhaps matching TRBD1 (5 bases). Trimming removed 8 bases from V and 5 bases from J, with 15 bases in between. CDR3 length: 13 amino acids. CDR1 and CDR2 (germline): SNHLY, FYNNEI. CDR3 residues: CASFLSRGTEAFF. The CDR3 DNA follows: TGTGCCAGCTTCCTATCTCGGGGGACTGAAGCTTTCTTT.

This chain links TRBV20-1 with TRBJ1-5; a weak D match, TRBD1 (6 bases). Germline CDR1 and CDR2: DFQATT and SNEGSKA (reference sequence). Trimming removed 0 bases from V and 4 bases from J, with 16 bases in between. The CDR3 has 16 residues. The CDR3 DNA reads as TGCAGTGCTAGAGAGGGGGGGGGCGGTTGGAATCAGCCCCAGCATTTT. Amino acid sequence: CSAREGGGGWNQPQHF.

The CDR3 DNA reads TGCGCCAGCAGCCAAGAGTTCAATTACGAGCAGTACTTC. It codes for CASSQEFNYEQYF. The V gene is TRBV4-3, the J gene TRBJ2-7; D is undetermined. Germline V gene data show CDR1 as LGHNA and CDR2 as YSLEER. V was cut by 0 bases and J by 4 bases, with 7 bases left in between. The CDR3 runs to 13 residues.

V gene TRBV5-6 combines with J gene TRBJ1-5; TRBD1 matches at 9 bases. There are 15 residues in the CDR3. From germline, CDR1 is SGHDT and CDR2 YYEEEE. V trimming: 6 bases; J trimming: 7 bases; junction bases outside the gene matches: 11. The CDR3 loop is CASNRGTGFGQPQHF. CDR3 nucleotide sequence: TGTGCCAGCAACCGCGGGACAGGGTTTGGACAGCCCCAGCATTTT.

This clonotype was seen a handful of times. The chain joins TRBV20-1 to TRBJ2-3; possibly TRBD2 for D (5 bases). The V and J ends lost 0 bases and 5 bases respectively, with 15 bases between them. Germline V gene data show CDR1 as DFQATT and CDR2 as SNEGSKA (reference sequence). The CDR3 is 15 amino acids. CDR3 nucleotide sequence: TGCAGTGCTAGAGACCGGACTGAGCCTGGAGATACGCAGTATTTT. Amino acid sequence: CSARDRTEPGDTQYF.

V usage is TRBV25-1 and J usage is TRBJ2-1; TRBD1 matches at 7 bases. Germline V gene lookup returns CDR1 MGHDK and CDR2 SYGVNS. Losses at the gene ends were 10 bases for V and 0 bases for J; bases not matched to a gene: 3. This CDR3 region has 13 residues. The CDR3 protein is CAIQGSSYNEQFF. For the CDR3, the DNA is TGTGCCATACAGGGGAGCTCCTACAATGAGCAGTTCTTC.

The chain recombines TRBV4-3 with TRBJ2-7; 10 bases agree with TRBD1. The V gene end was trimmed by 10 bases and the J gene end by 4 bases; junction bases not matched to a gene: 22. This CDR3 spans 18 amino acids. Per the germline V gene, CDR1 is LGHNA and CDR2 is YSLEER. The CDR3 DNA is TGCGCCACCGAGGAGGTGGACAGGGGGGCAACGACGGGGTACGAGCAGTACTTC. This translates into CATEEVDRGATTGYEQYF.

The rearrangement links TRBV7-9 to TRBJ2-7, with 8 bases aligning to TRBD1. Per the germline V gene, CDR1 is SEHNR and CDR2 is FQNEAQ (reference sequence). The CDR3 length is 15 residues. V was clipped by 8 bases and J by 5 bases; unmatched bases: 14. CDR3 in DNA: TGTGCCAGCCATAGGAACAGCGGACAGGGACACGAGCAGTACTTC. Its protein product is CASHRNSGQGHEQYF. Complete variable domain (other parts from reference TRBV7-9 and TRBJ2-7): DTGVSQNPRHKITKRGQNVTFRCDPISEHNRLYWYRQTLGQGPEFLTYFQNEAQLEKSRLLSDRFSAERPKGSFSTLEIQRTEQGDSAMYLCASHRNSGQGHEQYFGPGTRLTVT.

This clonotype came up a few times. The chain combines TRBV3-1 with TRBJ2-5; 7 nucleotides align to TRBD2. J gave up 8 bases and V 4 bases, and 10 bases lay outside the gene matches. In germline, CDR1 is LGHDT, CDR2 YNNKEL (reference sequence). The CDR3 is 14 amino acids. CDR3 bases: TGTGCCAGCAGCCGGGGGGGGGGTAGGGAAACCCAGTACTTC. Translating gives CASSRGGGRETQYF.